These 15 T cell receptor beta chains share one sample of origin, sequenced in a study of blood T cells in healthy people across ages. The second PCR ran roughly 6 to 11 cycles with a sample-barcoded 5' primer and J-beta primers. TCRdb re-called the 5' RACE reads through MiXCR, storing one row per CDR3 protein. The table has roughly 680,000 distinct CDR3 sequences, under 65% seen once; the top ten hold approximately 13%. Sequenced input: blood. All receptors derive from a woman older than 75 in good health.

As for this clonotype: One end of the junction fails to match germline, which may point to a read error. The chain joins TRBV20-1 to TRBJ2-7, with D perhaps TRBD1 or TRBD2 (5 bases each). The CDR3 spans 14 residues. Germline loops: CDR1 DFQATT, CDR2 SNEGSKA (reference sequence). The CDR3: CNAKGTLSSYEQYF. CDR3 in DNA: TGCAATGCTAAGGGGACGTTGAGCTCCTACGAGCAGTACTTC.

This clonotype was seen only a few times. The V gene is TRBV14, the J gene TRBJ2-7, with a weak D call TRBD2 (5 bases). Trimming removed 4 bases from V and 4 bases from J, with 14 bases in between. This CDR3 has 14 residues. CDR1 is SGHDN, CDR2 FVKESK, per germline. The DNA of the CDR3 is TGTGCCAGCAGCCGTCAGGCCGGGGTATACGAGCAGTACTTC. It codes for CASSRQAGVYEQYF.

Turning to this clonotype: One end of the junction is discordant with germline, which a read error may explain. The chain is built from TRBV5-1 and TRBJ2-2; no firm D call. CDR1 is SGHRS, CDR2 YFSETQ, per germline. The CDR3 is made up of 14 amino acids. CDR3 amino acids: CVSSLAVNTGELFF. CDR3 DNA sequence: TGCGTCAGCAGCTTGGCCGTGAACACCGGGGAGCTGTTTTTT.

This clonotype has at least ten counts. The chain recombines TRBV29-1 with TRBJ2-3, with a weak D call TRBD1 (6 bases). The CDR3 extends over 13 amino acids. Germline CDR1 reads SQVTM; CDR2 reads ANQGSEA. The CDR3 protein is CSCAWGRTDTQYF. For the CDR3, the DNA is TGCAGTTGCGCGTGGGGGCGCACAGATACGCAGTATTTT.

This chain uses TRBV6-5 with TRBJ2-1; 9 bases align to TRBD1. Germline values: CDR1 MNHEY, CDR2 SVGAGI. Losses at the gene ends were 6 bases for V and 12 bases for J; bases not matched to a gene: 6. The CDR3 contains 12 residues. The CDR3 DNA reads as TGTGCCAGCAGGGGGACAGGGAGAGGGCAGTTCTTC. This sequence encodes CASRGTGRGQFF.

The table lists this clonotype with many counts. Here the CDR3 DNA reads TGCAGTGCATCGGACCCCCGTGGGGGAGATACGCAGTATTTT. This encodes CSASDPRGGDTQYF. V is TRBV20-1 and J is TRBJ2-3, with D perhaps being TRBD1 or TRBD2 (5 bases each). There are 14 residues in the CDR3. CDR1 DFQATT and CDR2 SNEGSKA come from the germline V gene (reference sequence). Trimming pared 6 bases from V and 5 bases from J, leaving 18 bases between.

This clonotype appeared many times. This CDR3 reads CSVVRGRETQYF. CDR3 nucleotides: TGCAGCGTTGTTAGAGGCCGAGAGACCCAGTACTTC. J is TRBJ2-5 and V is TRBV29-1; D gene unclear. Germline loops: CDR1 SQVTM, CDR2 ANQGSEA. V dropped 4 bases and J dropped 4 bases, with 10 bases sitting between them. CDR3 length: 12 residues.

This clonotype was observed at least ten times. V and J are TRBV20-1 and TRBJ1-4; no clear D. V dropped 5 bases and J dropped 4 bases, with 11 bases sitting between them. The CDR3 is 13 amino acids. The V gene's germline CDR1 is DFQATT and CDR2 SNEGSKA (reference sequence). For the CDR3, the DNA is TGCAGTGCTGTAGATAGCGTTAATGAAAAACTGTTTTTT. The encoded protein is CSAVDSVNEKLFF.

This clonotype was recorded at least ten times. This rearrangement joins TRBV7-2 to TRBJ2-5; 7 bases are shared with TRBD2. There are 14 residues in the CDR3. Germline V gives CDR1 SGHTA, CDR2 FQGNSA. J lost 4 bases, V lost 3 bases, and 5 bases had no gene match. As DNA, the CDR3 is TGTGCCAGCAGCTTTGGATCTAGCGGAGAGACCCAGTACTTC. Its translation is CASSFGSSGETQYF.

This clonotype was seen repeatedly, ten times or more. V usage is TRBV5-1 and J usage is TRBJ1-5; D is undetermined. CDR1 and CDR2 from the germline V gene are SGHRS and YFSETQ. Trimming left V 5 bases short and J 1 base short, with 13 bases between. The CDR3 runs to 15 residues. The CDR3 DNA follows: TGCGCCAGCAGGCCGGCGGCAGGCAGCAATCAGCCCCAGCATTTT. Translating it yields CASRPAAGSNQPQHF.

This chain links TRBV3-1 with TRBJ2-5, with a weak D call TRBD2 (5 bases). With 7 bases removed from V and 2 bases from J, the gap between germline ends came to 20 bases. Germline V gene data show CDR1 as LGHDT and CDR2 as YNNKEL (reference sequence). CDR3 length equals 16 residues. Here the CDR3 DNA reads TGTGCCAGCACCAACTCAGCTGGGCGGGTTCAAGAGACCCAGTACTTC. Encoded protein: CASTNSAGRVQETQYF.

The sample holds many counts of this clonotype. CDR3 loop: CASSHPPGLVEETQYF. The CDR3 DNA is TGTGCCAGCAGCCATCCACCGGGACTAGTTGAAGAGACCCAGTACTTC. J is TRBJ2-5 and V is TRBV4-2; 8 positions match TRBD2. The germline V gene encodes CDR1 LGHNA and CDR2 YNFKEQ. This CDR3 spans 16 amino acids. The junction had 9 bases not matched to a gene; V was cut back by 3 bases and J by 3 bases.

This clonotype came up many times. The genes are TRBV7-6 and TRBJ2-4; perhaps TRBD2 as D (5 bases). The J call may be in error: the DNA end matches TRBJ2-7 better. Germline lookup yields CDR1 SGHVS and CDR2 FNYEAQ. This CDR3 contains 13 residues. This CDR3 reads CASSLTRVREQYF. CDR3 in DNA: TGTGCCAGCAGCTTAACTAGGGTGCGCGAGCAGTACTTC.

This clonotype was found many times. The V gene is TRBV5-1, the J gene TRBJ2-3; 8 positions match TRBD2. After removal of 6 bases from V and 2 bases from J, the junction contained 5 bases not matched to a gene. CDR3 length: 14 residues. Germline values: CDR1 SGHRS, CDR2 YFSETQ. CDR3: CASMSGSFTDTQYF. CDR3 in DNA: TGCGCCAGCATGAGCGGGAGCTTCACAGATACGCAGTATTTT.

This clonotype was seen more than once but under ten times. The CDR3 region is CSARNPPGTGLFF. CDR3 bases: TGCAGTGCTAGAAACCCTCCCGGGACAGGGTTGTTCTTC. The V call is TRBV20-1, the J call TRBJ2-1; 9 bases map to TRBD1. The CDR3 is made up of 13 amino acids. Trimming cost V 2 bases and J 15 bases; bases outside gene matches: 11. Germline V gene sequence: CDR1 DFQATT, CDR2 SNEGSKA (reference sequence).